Following are 32 T cell receptor beta chains from one sample sequenced in a study of blood T cell repertoires in COVID-19 (dated by TCRdb to the early 2020s). The library came from the immunoSEQ multiplex PCR assay. Here the immuneACCESS table is served through TCRdb, limited to in-frame sequences with V and J called. Missing clones are a known gap in these copies; in checked studies unresolved V genes cover under half, and the rest lacks a known reason. Across this sample there are approximately 230,000 clones, with approximately 80% seen only once. The top ten clones comprise nearly 9% of the sample. Sequencing used peripheral blood. Receptor source: a man older than 75 with acute or convalescent COVID-19.

J is TRBJ1-5 and V is TRBV6-5; TRBD1 agrees at 8 bases. The V gene's germline CDR1 is MNHEY and CDR2 SVGAGI. V gave up 4 bases and J gave up 0 bases; unmatched junction bases: 2. This CDR3 is 15 amino acids long. CDR3 nucleotides: TGTGCCAGCAGTTGGGACAGGAATAGCAATCAGCCCCAGCATTTT. Its protein product is CASSWDRNSNQPQHF.

The chain uses TRBV6-5 and TRBJ1-4; 7 bases agree with TRBD1. The V segment lost 4 bases and the J segment 5 bases; nucleotides outside the gene matches: 7. This CDR3 has 15 amino acids. The germline CDR1 and CDR2 sequences are MNHEY and SVGAGI. The CDR3 is CASSSPGGRNEKLFF. The CDR3 nucleotides read TGTGCCAGCAGTTCCCCAGGGGGTAGGAATGAAAAACTGTTTTTT.

The rearrangement links TRBV30 to TRBJ1-6; D is undetermined. Germline-derived CDR1 and CDR2 are GTSNPN and SVGIG (reference sequence). Deletions cut 2 bases from V and 8 bases from J, with 22 bases between. This CDR3 is 17 amino acids long. CDR3 amino acids: CAWSPNMAFYVHSPLHF. CDR3 DNA sequence: TGTGCCTGGAGTCCCAATATGGCATTTTACGTCCATTCACCCCTCCACTTT. The full variable domain, completed using reference TRBV30 and TRBJ1-6, is SQTIHQWPATLVQPVGSPLSLECTVEGTSNPNLYWYRQAAGRGLQLLFYSVGIGQISSEVPQNLSASRPQDRQFILSSKKLLLSDSGFYLCAWSPNMAFYVHSPLHFGNGTRLTVT.

The chain uses TRBV20-1 and TRBJ2-7, with a tentative D call TRBD1 (6 bases). The V gene's germline CDR1 is DFQATT and CDR2 SNEGSKA (reference sequence). The V gene lost 3 bases and the J gene lost 2 bases, with 11 bases spanning the gap. The CDR3 runs to 13 residues. The CDR3 sequence: CSASLTGTYEQYF. CDR3 in DNA: TGCAGTGCTAGTCTGACAGGCACCTACGAGCAGTACTTC.

The sample holds one count of this clone. V is TRBV5-1 and J is TRBJ1-4; 7 bases line up with TRBD1. The germline gives CDR1 SGHRS, CDR2 YFSETQ. This CDR3 comprises 15 residues. V shed 4 bases, J shed 0 bases, and the junction held 3 bases outside the gene matches. The CDR3 region has the DNA TGCGCCAGCAGCCGCACAGGGGCAACTAATGAAAAACTGTTTTTT. Encoded protein: CASSRTGATNEKLFF.

The V call is TRBV7-2, the J call TRBJ2-1; 11 nucleotides line up with TRBD2. Germline CDR1 and CDR2: SGHTA and FQGNSA. This CDR3 spans 15 amino acids. Trimming removed 1 base from V and 4 bases from J; junction bases left unmatched: 0. The CDR3 nucleotides read TGTGCCAGCAGCTTAGGACTAGCGGGGTACAATGAGCAGTTCTTC. This translates into CASSLGLAGYNEQFF. Full variable domain (rest looked up from reference TRBV7-2 and TRBJ2-1): GAGVSQSPSNKVTEKGKDVELRCDPISGHTALYWYRQSLGQGLEFLIYFQGNSAPDKSGLPSDRFSAERTGGSVSTLTIQRTQQEDSAVYLCASSLGLAGYNEQFFGPGTRLTVL.

The V call is TRBV5-1, the J call TRBJ2-7; 7 bases agree with TRBD1. The CDR3 is made up of 12 amino acids. CDR1 and CDR2 (germline): SGHRS, YFSETQ. V lost 7 bases, J lost 5 bases, and 6 bases stayed unmatched. The CDR3 bases are TGCGCCAGCTCTCTCCAGGGGGACGAGCAGTACTTC. Translation gives CASSLQGDEQYF.

This chain uses TRBV3-1 (or the pseudogene TRBV3-2) with TRBJ1-2; D is possibly TRBD1 (6 bases). This CDR3 is 17 amino acids long. Trimming cost V 10 bases and J 2 bases, with 26 bases left between them. CDR1 LGHDT and CDR2 YNNKEL come from the germline V gene (reference sequence). The CDR3 here is CATHPLRGKQGNYGYTF. The DNA for the CDR3 is TGTGCCACCCATCCCCTCCGGGGCAAGCAGGGGAACTATGGCTACACCTTC.

V and J are TRBV28 and TRBJ2-7; no firm D call. This CDR3 contains 14 residues. Trimming took 3 bases from V and 3 from J, leaving 12 bases between them. Per germline, CDR1 MDHEN and CDR2 SYDVKM. This chain's CDR3 is CASSFPGSVYEQYF. The CDR3 DNA follows: TGTGCCAGCAGTTTTCCAGGATCCGTCTACGAGCAGTACTTC.

This chain links TRBV7-2 with TRBJ1-4; 8 bases are a match to TRBD1. The CDR3 consists of 16 residues. V shed 5 bases and J 1 base; nucleotides not matched to a gene: 6. Germline V gene sequence: CDR1 SGHTA, CDR2 FQGNSA. In DNA form, the CDR3 reads TGTGCCAGCAGCGGACAGGGAACTCTAACTAATGAAAAACTGTTTTTT. Translation: CASSGQGTLTNEKLFF.

The chain couples TRBV19 to TRBJ2-7, with TRBD1 matching over 9 bases. The V gene's germline CDR1 is LNHDA and CDR2 SQIVND (reference sequence). V lost 2 bases and J lost 3; bases outside the gene matches: 8. This CDR3 contains 16 residues. CDR3 DNA: TGTGCCAGTAGTATATTGGGACAGGGAGGGGTCTACGAGCAGTACTTC. Its translation: CASSILGQGGVYEQYF.

The V call is TRBV3-1 (or the pseudogene TRBV3-2), the J call TRBJ1-6; D may be TRBD1 (6 bases). The CDR3 has 13 amino acids. Germline lookup yields CDR1 LGHDT and CDR2 YNNKEL (reference sequence). V was shortened by 4 bases and J by 13 bases, with 14 bases between the two germline ends. CDR3 amino acids: CASSPTAQGPLHF. In DNA, the CDR3 is TGTGCCAGCAGCCCCACGGCTCAGGGGCCCCTCCACTTT.

The V gene is TRBV14, the J gene TRBJ2-5, with a possible D match to TRBD2 (6 bases). Germline CDR1 reads SGHDN; CDR2 reads FVKESK. The CDR3 sequence is 16 residues long. The ends were cut back, 0 bases at V and 5 bases at J, with 16 bases in the middle. CDR3 region: CASSQDFGLIGETQYF. The CDR3 DNA reads as TGTGCCAGCAGCCAAGATTTCGGACTAATCGGGGAGACCCAGTACTTC.

The V call is TRBV25-1, the J call TRBJ2-7, with D tentatively TRBD2 (7 bases). Germline V CDR1 and CDR2: MGHDK, SYGVNS. The CDR3 is 18 amino acids. With 0 bases removed from V and 2 bases from J, the gap between germline ends came to 20 bases. Here the CDR3 reads CASSEYKFPGGGTYEQYF. CDR3 coding DNA: TGTGCCAGCAGTGAATATAAGTTCCCGGGGGGCGGGACCTACGAGCAGTACTTC.

This rearrangement joins TRBV28 to TRBJ1-5; 7 bases align to TRBD1. Germline CDR1 and CDR2: MDHEN and SYDVKM. The CDR3 contains 16 residues. The V segment lost 5 bases and the J segment 7 bases; nucleotides outside the gene matches: 14. CDR3 sequence (DNA): TGTGCCAGCAGTCATTCAAGACAGGGATGGGGCCAGCCCCAGCATTTT. Translated, it gives CASSHSRQGWGQPQHF.

CDR3 amino acids: CASSPTTTGAGNTIYF. The CDR3, as DNA: TGTGCCAGCAGCCCCACGACCACAGGGGCCGGAAACACCATATATTTT. This chain links TRBV7-9 with TRBJ1-3, with 7 bases that match TRBD1. Germline CDR1 SEHNR, CDR2 FQNEAQ (reference sequence). The CDR3 is made up of 16 amino acids. V was clipped by 5 bases and J by 4 bases; unmatched bases: 11.

The chain is built from TRBV3-1 (or the pseudogene TRBV3-2) and TRBJ1-1; 7 bases fit TRBD1. V trimming: 0 bases; J trimming: 4 bases; junction bases outside the gene matches: 8. The germline V gene encodes CDR1 LGHDT and CDR2 YNNKEL (reference sequence). This CDR3 has 16 amino acids. CDR3 DNA sequence: TGTGCCAGCAGCCAAGATAGTCACAGGGGAAGCACTGAAGCTTTCTTT. It codes for CASSQDSHRGSTEAFF.

The V call is TRBV6-5, the J call TRBJ1-5, with D possibly matching TRBD1 (5 bases). Per germline, CDR1 MNHEY and CDR2 SVGAGI. V was pared by 4 bases and J by 10 bases, with 14 bases between. This CDR3 is 13 amino acids long. CDR3 DNA: TGTGCCAGCAGTTCGTCCACCGGGGGACCCCAGCATTTT. Translation: CASSSSTGGPQHF.

The rearrangement uses TRBV5-1 and TRBJ1-5; a weak D match, TRBD1 (6 bases). CDR1 and CDR2 from the germline V gene are SGHRS and YFSETQ. The ends were cut back, 4 bases at V and 0 bases at J, with 14 bases in the middle. The CDR3 is 16 residues long. CDR3: CASSQGGTYSNQPQHF. The CDR3 DNA reads as TGCGCCAGCAGCCAAGGTGGGACATATAGCAATCAGCCCCAGCATTTT.

The V and J genes are TRBV20-1 and TRBJ1-5; 9 nucleotides line up with TRBD1. The V segment lost 3 bases and the J segment 0 bases; nucleotides outside the gene matches: 12. Per germline, CDR1 DFQATT and CDR2 SNEGSKA (reference sequence). This CDR3 comprises 18 residues. This chain's CDR3 is CSASWPPGQGYSNQPQHF. The CDR3 bases are TGCAGTGCTAGTTGGCCTCCGGGACAGGGATATAGCAATCAGCCCCAGCATTTT.

The chain is built from TRBV7-3 and TRBJ2-3; D possibly corresponds to TRBD2 (6 bases). V gave up 1 base and J gave up 3 bases, with 14 bases separating them. Per the germline V gene, CDR1 is SGHTA and CDR2 is FQGTGA. This CDR3 has 16 residues. In DNA form, the CDR3 reads TGTGCCAGCAGCTTAAGAGAACTCGGGAGTACAGATACGCAGTATTTT. The encoded protein is CASSLRELGSTDTQYF.

This clone was observed a few times. The chain recombines TRBV14 with TRBJ1-5; D not resolved. The CDR3 is made up of 12 amino acids. Trimming pared 3 bases from V and 9 bases from J, leaving 9 bases between. CDR1 is SGHDN and CDR2 is FVKESK in the germline V gene. The CDR3 is CASSHTAGPQHF. Here the CDR3 DNA reads TGTGCCAGCAGCCATACCGCAGGGCCCCAGCATTTT.

J is TRBJ1-3 and V is TRBV6-6; D not resolved. CDR3 size: 17 residues. Trimming pared 5 bases from V and 1 base from J, leaving 18 bases between. CDR1 and CDR2 from the germline V gene are MNHNY and SVGAGI (reference sequence). CDR3 loop: CASSPGRAFFSGNTIYF. The CDR3 DNA follows: TGTGCCAGCAGTCCTGGGCGGGCATTTTTTTCTGGAAACACCATATATTTT.

CDR3 DNA: TGTGCCACCAGTAAGTCAGGGGGAAGCAATCAGCCCCAGCATTTT. Amino acids: CATSKSGGSNQPQHF. The chain employs TRBV24-1 and TRBJ1-5; 7 bases are a match to TRBD1. V was clipped by 6 bases and J by 1 base; unmatched bases: 5. The CDR3 has 15 amino acids. Germline V gene data show CDR1 as KGHDR and CDR2 as SFDVKD.

The chain has TRBV28 and TRBJ1-1; D is ambiguous. Germline CDR1 MDHEN, CDR2 SYDVKM. The ends were cut back, 6 bases at V and 0 bases at J, with 14 bases in the middle. This CDR3 is built from 15 residues. This chain's CDR3 is CASSRPRFMNTEAFF. The CDR3 DNA reads as TGTGCCAGCAGCCGTCCGAGGTTCATGAACACTGAAGCTTTCTTT.

In regard to this clone: The same CDR3 can be traced to other DNA sequences in this sample. The gene calls are TRBV5-6 and TRBJ2-5; 7 bases are a match to TRBD2. This CDR3 contains 16 residues. Germline V gives CDR1 SGHDT, CDR2 YYEEEE. The V segment lost 1 base and the J segment 2 bases; nucleotides outside the gene matches: 8. CDR3 protein: CASSLRTGRSQETQYF. CDR3 nucleotides: TGTGCCAGCAGCTTGCGGACCGGGAGGAGTCAAGAGACCCAGTACTTC.

V gene TRBV27 combines with J gene TRBJ1-5, with TRBD1 identical over 8 bases. Germline V gene data show CDR1 as MNHEY and CDR2 as SMNVEV (reference sequence). V shed 0 bases and J 7 bases; nucleotides not matched to a gene: 8. The CDR3 runs to 16 residues. The CDR3 nucleotides are TGTGCCAGCAGTTTATCGTACAGGGGGGGCGGGCAGCCCCAGCATTTT. Amino acid sequence: CASSLSYRGGGQPQHF.

The genes are TRBV19 and TRBJ2-7; no reliable D call. CDR1 and CDR2 (germline): LNHDA, SQIVND (reference sequence). V was trimmed by 5 bases and J by 2 bases, leaving 13 bases between them. The CDR3 runs to 14 residues. The chain's CDR3 is CASSPGTAAYEQYF. The CDR3 region has the DNA TGTGCCAGTAGTCCCGGCACAGCAGCCTACGAGCAGTACTTC.

This clone appeared once. The V and J genes are TRBV5-6 and TRBJ1-1; D remains ambiguous. The V and J ends lost 9 bases and 1 base respectively, with 10 bases between them. The CDR3 spans 12 residues. Germline V CDR1 and CDR2: SGHDT, YYEEEE. CDR3 DNA sequence: TGTGCCACCCGGTTCCGGAACACTGAAGCTTTCTTT. This sequence encodes CATRFRNTEAFF.

A single count supports this clone. The V and J genes are TRBV10-2 and TRBJ2-3; TRBD2 matches at 7 bases. CDR1 is WSHSY, CDR2 SAAADI, per germline. With 3 bases clipped from V and 3 bases from J, the junction kept 6 bases outside the gene matches. The CDR3 covers 15 residues. CDR3 in amino acids: CASSDRGGATDTQYF. As DNA, the CDR3 is TGCGCCAGCAGTGATCGCGGGGGTGCAACAGATACGCAGTATTTT.

This clone was observed a few times. The chain employs TRBV5-4 and TRBJ2-5, with 11 bases aligning to TRBD2. CDR1 and CDR2 from the germline V gene are SGHNT and YYREEE (reference sequence). J lost 4 bases, V lost 1 base, and 6 bases had no gene match. The CDR3 runs 16 residues. The DNA of the CDR3 is TGTGCCAGCAGCTTGAATAGCGGGAGGGCAGGAGAGACCCAGTACTTC. It is translated as CASSLNSGRAGETQYF.

The chain couples TRBV19 to TRBJ2-3, with D tentatively TRBD1 (6 bases). V lost 2 bases and J lost 5, with 20 bases in between. Germline CDR1 LNHDA, CDR2 SQIVND (reference sequence). This CDR3 comprises 17 residues. The CDR3 loop is CASSIMAPGELGDTQYF. The DNA for the CDR3 is TGTGCCAGTAGTATAATGGCGCCAGGGGAGTTGGGAGATACGCAGTATTTT. Variable domain in full (rest from reference TRBV19 and TRBJ2-3): DGGITQSPKYLFRKEGQNVTLSCEQNLNHDAMYWYRQDPGQGLRLIYYSQIVNDFQKGDIAEGYSVSREKKESFPLTVTSAQKNPTAFYLCASSIMAPGELGDTQYFGPGTRLTVL.